This paragraph reports one T cell receptor (beta chain). The antigen remains unidentified. This specimen comes from a study of cytomegalovirus exposure and HLA in healthy donors. On the study more broadly: The same platform was used for the 120 or so validation repertoires as for the approximately 730 first-cohort repertoires, as reported in a later analysis. General study points: A list of 164 TCR beta chains associated with cytomegalovirus was given. Testing in vitro showed a few CMV-associated chains specific for CMV antigens. The TCR clusters that emerged in the first cohort tended, a later analysis found, to co-occur in the approximately 120 validation repertoires.

This CDR3 is 13 amino acids long. V was trimmed by 6 bases and J by 3 bases, leaving 12 bases between them. Germline assignment: CDR1 MNHEY and CDR2 SVGAGI. The table came from immunoSEQ multiplex PCR; TCRdb's copy has only in-frame clones and leaves some out. The profile shows fewer than 200,000 clones, about 86% of them singletons. The TCR comes from a woman in her twenties or thirties in good health and CMV-seronegative. The J gene is TRBJ2-7, the V gene TRBV6-5; a possible D gene is TRBD1 (5 bases). Sequenced: PBMCs. CDR3 protein: CASRLQASYEQYF. The CDR3 DNA is TGTGCCAGCAGATTACAGGCAAGCTACGAGCAGTACTTC.